This T cell receptor beta chain was recovered during a study of cytomegalovirus exposure and HLA in healthy donors. With 60 Vbeta and 13 Jbeta primers, the PCR was carried out. Sequenced by immunoSEQ multiplex PCR; TCRdb stores in-frame clones only, minus some. This table has some 100,000 clones, around 85% appearing once. CDR3 length: 13 amino acids. Deletions cut 6 bases from V and 3 bases from J, with 11 bases between. Germline lookup yields CDR1 MNHEY and CDR2 SVGAGI. The sequence derives from a man under 40 in good health and CMV-seronegative. The chain has TRBV6-5 and TRBJ2-5, with a weak D call TRBD1 (6 bases). The sequencing sample was made of PBMCs. The CDR3 reads CASSRRTEETQYF. The CDR3 coding sequence is TGTGCCAGCAGCCGGCGGACAGAAGAGACCCAGTACTTC.